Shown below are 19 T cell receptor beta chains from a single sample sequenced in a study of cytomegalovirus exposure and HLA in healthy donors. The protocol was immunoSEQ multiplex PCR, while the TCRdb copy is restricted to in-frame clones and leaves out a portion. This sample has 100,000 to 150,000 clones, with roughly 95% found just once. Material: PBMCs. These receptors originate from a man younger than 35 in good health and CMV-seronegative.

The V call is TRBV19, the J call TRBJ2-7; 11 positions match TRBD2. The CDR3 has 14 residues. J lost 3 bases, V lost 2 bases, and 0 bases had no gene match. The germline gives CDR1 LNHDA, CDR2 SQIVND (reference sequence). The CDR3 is CASSILAGGYEQYF. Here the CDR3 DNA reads TGTGCCAGTAGTATACTAGCGGGAGGCTACGAGCAGTACTTC.

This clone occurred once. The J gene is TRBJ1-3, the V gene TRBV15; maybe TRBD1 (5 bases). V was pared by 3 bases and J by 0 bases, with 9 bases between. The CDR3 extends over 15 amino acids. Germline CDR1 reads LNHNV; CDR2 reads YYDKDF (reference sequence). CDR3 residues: CATSRQTVSGNTIYF. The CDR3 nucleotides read TGTGCCACCAGCAGGCAGACAGTCTCTGGAAACACCATATATTTT.

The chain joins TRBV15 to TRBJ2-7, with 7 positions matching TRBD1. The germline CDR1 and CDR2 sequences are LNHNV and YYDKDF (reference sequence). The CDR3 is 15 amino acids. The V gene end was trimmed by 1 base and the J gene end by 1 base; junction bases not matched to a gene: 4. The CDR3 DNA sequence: TGTGCCACCAGCAGAGCCGCGACAGGGTCCTACGAGCAGTACTTC. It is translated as CATSRAATGSYEQYF.

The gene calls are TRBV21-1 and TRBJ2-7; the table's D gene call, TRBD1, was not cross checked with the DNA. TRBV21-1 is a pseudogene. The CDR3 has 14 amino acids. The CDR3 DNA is TGTGCCAGCAGTCACGGACACCCCTCCTACGAGCAGTACTTC. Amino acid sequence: CASSHGHPSYEQYF.

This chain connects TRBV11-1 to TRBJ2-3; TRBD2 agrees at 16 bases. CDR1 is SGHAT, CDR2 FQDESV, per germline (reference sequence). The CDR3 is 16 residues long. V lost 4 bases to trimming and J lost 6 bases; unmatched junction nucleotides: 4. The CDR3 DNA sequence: TGTGCCAGCAGCTCGGGGACTAGCGGGAGGGCCGATACGCAGTATTTT. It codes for CASSSGTSGRADTQYF.

The CDR3 sequence: CACGLAGDYEQYF. CDR3 DNA sequence: TGTGCCTGCGGACTAGCGGGAGACTACGAGCAGTACTTC. The chain carries TRBV30 and TRBJ2-7; the match to TRBD2 covers 13 bases. V shed 6 bases, J shed 3 bases, and the junction held 2 bases outside the gene matches. The germline V gene has CDR1 GTSNPN and CDR2 SVGIG (reference sequence). The CDR3 has 13 amino acids.

The CDR3 sequence: CASSVGLTSWDEQFF. The CDR3 DNA reads TGTGCCAGCAGCGTGGGACTGACAAGTTGGGATGAGCAGTTCTTC. This chain uses TRBV9 with TRBJ2-1, with D perhaps matching TRBD2 (6 bases). Germline CDR1 SGDLS, CDR2 YYNGEE. The CDR3 loop spans 15 amino acids. Trimming removed 2 bases from V and 8 bases from J, with 17 bases in between.

The CDR3 is CASSLERPGNQPQHF. The DNA for the CDR3 is TGTGCCAGCAGCTTAGAAAGGCCCGGGAATCAGCCCCAGCATTTT. The rearrangement uses TRBV7-2 and TRBJ1-5; D remains unclear. Germline CDR1 and CDR2: SGHTA and FQGNSA. This CDR3 is built from 15 residues. V was clipped by 1 base and J by 4 bases, with 11 bases between them.

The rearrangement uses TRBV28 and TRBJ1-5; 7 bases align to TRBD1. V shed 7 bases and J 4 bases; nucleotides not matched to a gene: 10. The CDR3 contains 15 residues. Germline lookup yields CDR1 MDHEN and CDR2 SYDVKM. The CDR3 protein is CASIPRQGGNQPQHF. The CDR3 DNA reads TGTGCCAGCATCCCCCGACAGGGTGGGAATCAGCCCCAGCATTTT.

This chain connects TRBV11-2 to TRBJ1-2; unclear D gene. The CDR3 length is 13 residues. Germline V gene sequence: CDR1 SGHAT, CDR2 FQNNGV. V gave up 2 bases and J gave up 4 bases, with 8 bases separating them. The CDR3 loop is CASSLRMAYGYTF. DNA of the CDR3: TGTGCCAGCAGCTTAAGAATGGCCTATGGCTACACCTTC.

CDR3 bases: TGTGCCAGCTATTCTGGAAACACCATATATTTT. Protein product: CASYSGNTIYF. This chain connects TRBV6-6 to TRBJ1-3; D is ambiguous. Trimming cost V 8 bases and J 1 base, with 3 bases left between them. The CDR3 totals 11 residues. Germline CDR1 is MNHNY and CDR2 is SVGAGI (reference sequence).

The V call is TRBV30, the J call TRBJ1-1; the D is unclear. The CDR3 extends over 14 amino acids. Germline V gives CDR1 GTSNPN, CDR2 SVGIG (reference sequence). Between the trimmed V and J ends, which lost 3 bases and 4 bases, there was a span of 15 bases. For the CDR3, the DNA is TGTGCCTGGAGCGCCGTGATCCAGATCACTGAAGCTTTCTTT. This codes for CAWSAVIQITEAFF.

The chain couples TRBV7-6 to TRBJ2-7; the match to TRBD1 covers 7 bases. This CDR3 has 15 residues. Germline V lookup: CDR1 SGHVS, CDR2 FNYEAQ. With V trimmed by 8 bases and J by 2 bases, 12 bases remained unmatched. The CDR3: CASRSTGTEPYEQYF. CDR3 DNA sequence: TGTGCCAGCCGCTCCACCGGGACAGAACCCTACGAGCAGTACTTC.

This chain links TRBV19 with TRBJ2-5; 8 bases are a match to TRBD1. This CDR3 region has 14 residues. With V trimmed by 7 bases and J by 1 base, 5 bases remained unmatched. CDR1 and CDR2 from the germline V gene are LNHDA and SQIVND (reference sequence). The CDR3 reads CASTGTGVQETQYF. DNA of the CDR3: TGTGCCAGTACGGGGACAGGTGTCCAAGAGACCCAGTACTTC. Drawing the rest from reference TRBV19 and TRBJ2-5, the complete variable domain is DGGITQSPKYLFRKEGQNVTLSCEQNLNHDAMYWYRQDPGQGLRLIYYSQIVNDFQKGDIAEGYSVSREKKESFPLTVTSAQKNPTAFYLCASTGTGVQETQYFGPGTRLLVL.

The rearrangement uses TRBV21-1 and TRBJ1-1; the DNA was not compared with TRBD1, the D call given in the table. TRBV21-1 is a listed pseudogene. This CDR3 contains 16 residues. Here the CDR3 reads CASSKAQREGGTEAFF. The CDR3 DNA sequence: TGTGCCAGCAGCAAAGCGCAAAGGGAAGGGGGCACTGAAGCTTTCTTT.

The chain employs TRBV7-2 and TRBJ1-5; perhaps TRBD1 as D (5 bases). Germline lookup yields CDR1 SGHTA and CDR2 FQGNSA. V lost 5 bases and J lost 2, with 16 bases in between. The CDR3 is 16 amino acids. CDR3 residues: CASSEHRSGGNQPQHF. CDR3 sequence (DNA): TGTGCCAGCAGCGAACATCGGTCGGGGGGCAATCAGCCCCAGCATTTT.

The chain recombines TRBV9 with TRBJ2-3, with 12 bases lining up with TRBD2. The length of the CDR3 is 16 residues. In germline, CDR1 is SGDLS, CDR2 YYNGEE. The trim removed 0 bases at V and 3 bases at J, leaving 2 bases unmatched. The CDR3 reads CASSVVTSGSTDTQYF. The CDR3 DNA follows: TGTGCCAGCAGCGTAGTGACTAGCGGGAGTACAGATACGCAGTATTTT.

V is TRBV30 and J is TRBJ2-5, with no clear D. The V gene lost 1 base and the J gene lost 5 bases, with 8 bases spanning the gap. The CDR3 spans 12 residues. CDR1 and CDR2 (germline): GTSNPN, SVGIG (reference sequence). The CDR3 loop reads CAWSAQWETQYF. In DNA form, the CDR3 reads TGTGCCTGGAGTGCCCAGTGGGAGACCCAGTACTTC.

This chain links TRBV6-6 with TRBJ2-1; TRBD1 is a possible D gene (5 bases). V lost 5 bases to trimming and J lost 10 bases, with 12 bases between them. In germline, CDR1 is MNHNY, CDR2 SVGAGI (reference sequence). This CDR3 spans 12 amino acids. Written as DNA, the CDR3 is TGTGCCAGCAGTCCTCAGGGCCCCGAGCAGTTCTTC. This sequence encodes CASSPQGPEQFF.